This T cell receptor (beta chain) originates from a study of OX40 agonist ivuxolimab in advanced cancers. Notes on the research overall: Ivuxolimab was an agonistic, fully human IgG2 monoclonal antibody directed against OX40 (CD134), a costimulatory receptor. Patients were allowed to have had prior anti-PD-1, anti-PD-L1 or anti-CTLA-4 therapy, and around 43% of the dose-escalation patients had been treated with checkpoint inhibitors. The dose-escalation cohort was about 87% male with a mean age of around 62 years, ranging from 23 to 79. Peripheral TCRbeta sequencing was intended to test whether TCR sequence diversity was altered and clonal T-cell expansion was caused by ivuxolimab. Intravenous ivuxolimab was administered to patients every 2 weeks at six dose levels: 0.01, 0.1, 0.3, 1.5, 3 and 10 mg/kg. Three dose-escalation patients achieved partial responses, one with hepatocellular carcinoma and two with cutaneous melanoma. Of the 50 or so patients in dose escalation, some 19 had hepatocellular carcinoma, around 15 had melanoma, 9 had renal cell carcinoma and 9 had head and neck cancer. The paper covers the monotherapy dose-escalation part of the phase I ivuxolimab trial, which included N ≈ 50 patients.

To sequence the TCRbeta CDR3 region, genomic DNA was isolated from the sorted cells. The immunoSEQ Assay was used for sequencing of TCRbeta CDR3 regions. Imported from immuneACCESS, the table was reduced by TCRdb to in-frame sequences with V and J called. These copies leave out some clones; in studies compared against another copy, an unresolved V gene accounts for under half, and the cause of the remainder is not known. For this sample the table gives some 77,000 clones, of which 80% to 90% were detected only once. The ten largest clones represent around 5.1% of the sample. V gives up 5 bases and J gives up 1 base, and the segment between their germline ends measures 8 bases. The CDR3 runs 14 residues from the cysteine to the phenylalanine. Of all the DNA, just the CDR3 is kept, 42 bases in frame from base 1. Reading the germline V gene gives CDR1 SGHTA and CDR2 FQGNSA. Findings and caveats that apply to the study as a whole: Which antigens the clonally expanded peripheral T cells were specific for was not determined. Low levels of normalized T-cell clonal expansion were also seen in some patients who did not respond. After ivuxolimab, more expanded clones were found on average in CD8+ T cells than in CD4+ T cells. At doses of 0.1 to 3.0 mg/kg, clonal expansion of both CD4+ and CD8+ T cells in blood was seen between baseline and week 6. Partial responders in the 0.1-3.0 mg/kg groups had among the lowest normalized peripheral clonal expansion, especially among CD8+ T cells.

In the case of this clone: The antigen this receptor binds is unknown. Base qualities are missing; no much larger clone stands one base away.

The trial excluded patients who had a history of autoimmune disease or were on systemic immunosuppression. Peripheral blood for TCR sequencing was drawn from every dose cohort at baseline, at cycle 4 day 1 and at cycle 7 day 1. The samples were taken from a phase I, first-in-human, multicenter, open-label dose-escalation trial of ivuxolimab. The trial enrolled adults with locally advanced or metastatic head and neck squamous cell, hepatocellular, melanoma or renal cell carcinoma. Before TCR sequencing, CD4+ and CD8+ T cells were separately sorted from peripheral blood. The clonotype was recovered from an adult with an advanced solid tumor such as melanoma, head and neck, liver or kidney cancer. The chain is made from TRBV7-2 and TRBJ2-2; the D gene remains uncertain. Sequences were derived from CD4+ or CD8+ T cells sorted from blood, sampled in a trial of the OX40 agonist ivuxolimab. The nucleotides read TGTGCCAGCAGCACCCGACAGAACACCGGGGAGCTGTTTTTT. The translation is CASSTRQNTGELFF.